The 6 T cell receptor beta chains given below trace back to one sample, sequenced in a study of blood T cell repertoires in COVID-19. Method: immunoSEQ multiplex PCR; TCRdb's copy keeps in-frame clones and lacks some. The sample comprises approximately 200,000 clones, 65% to 80% of which are singletons, and around 11% rests with the top ten. The sample comprised peripheral blood. These receptors were obtained from a woman aged 50 to 60 with acute or convalescent COVID-19.

The chain has TRBV18 and TRBJ1-3; TRBD1 is a possible D gene (5 bases). The V gene lost 4 bases and the J gene lost 0 bases, with 13 bases spanning the gap. CDR1 is KGHSH and CDR2 is LQKENI in the germline V gene. There are 16 residues in the CDR3. In DNA form, the CDR3 reads TGTGCCAGCTCACACCCGGGGGAGCCCTCTGGAAACACCATATATTTT. Its translation: CASSHPGEPSGNTIYF.

This clone occurred once. The chain employs TRBV28 and TRBJ2-6; D may be TRBD1 (6 bases). Germline V gene lookup returns CDR1 MDHEN and CDR2 SYDVKM. There are 15 residues in the CDR3. The germline V and J ends were trimmed by 2 bases and 4 bases, with 9 bases remaining between them. CDR3 nucleotide sequence: TGTGCCAGCAGTTTAGCAGGGGCCGGGGCCAACGTCCTGACTTTC. It yields the protein CASSLAGAGANVLTF.

V is TRBV12-3 or TRBV12-4 and J is TRBJ2-3; no firm D call. This CDR3 is 13 amino acids long. With 1 base removed from V and 4 bases from J, the gap between germline ends came to 6 bases. CDR3 in DNA: TGTGCCAGCAGTTTAGGCGAAGCAGATACGCAGTATTTT. It codes for CASSLGEADTQYF.

This clone was counted a few times. J is TRBJ1-1 and V is TRBV28, with 7 bases lining up with TRBD1. The length of the CDR3 is 15 residues. CDR1 MDHEN and CDR2 SYDVKM come from the germline V gene. J was trimmed by 6 bases and V by 5 bases; bases with no gene match: 12. Here the CDR3 reads CASSLSTGKIPEAFF. The CDR3, as DNA: TGTGCCAGCAGTCTGTCGACAGGGAAGATCCCTGAAGCTTTCTTT.

DNA for the CDR3: TGTGCCAGCAGCTCCTTTGAACGCGGGGGGGGCACAGATACGCAGTATTTT. Amino acids: CASSSFERGGGTDTQYF. J is TRBJ2-3 and V is TRBV9, with TRBD2 matching 9 bases. The CDR3 loop spans 17 amino acids. Trimming cost V 4 bases and J 1 base; bases outside gene matches: 10. Germline V gene lookup returns CDR1 SGDLS and CDR2 YYNGEE.

The chain carries TRBV29-1 and TRBJ1-1; D not resolved. Per the germline V gene, CDR1 is SQVTM and CDR2 is ANQGSEA. The V end was cut by 3 bases, the J end by 4 bases, with 12 bases between. This CDR3 spans 13 amino acids. The CDR3 reads CSVDARTRTEAFF. CDR3 nucleotide sequence: TGCAGCGTTGACGCCAGGACTCGCACTGAAGCTTTCTTT.